This T cell receptor beta chain was profiled in a study of molecular identifiers for immune sequencing clone quantification. Study findings and constraints: Beyond 20 RNA copies, clones held over 97% of effector molecules, compared with under 1% in naive cells.

TCRdb itself ran the PCR reads through MiXCR, one entry per CDR3 protein. The sample contains about 640,000 distinct CDR3 sequences, nearly 20% of which appear only once. Of note for this clonotype: Its target is unknown. The junction departs from the called germline gene at one end, perhaps through a read error.

The CDR3 length is 14 residues. The germline gives CDR1 SGHAT, CDR2 FQNNGV. The genes are TRBV11-2 and TRBJ2-7; D uncertain. The source of this sequence is a human donor in good health. Some libraries in this study had Jurkat cell RNA spiked in. Sequenced material: naive CD8+ T cells from blood, with Jurkat cell RNA spiked in. The subset is: FACS-sorted CD8+CD4-CCR7+CD45RA+ naive T cells. The CDR3 is CASSRYGPNYGQYF. CDR3 nucleotides: TGTGCCAGCAGCCGATATGGGCCGAACTACGGGCAGTACTTC.